These 6 T cell receptor beta chains originate from one sample sequenced in a study of blood T cells in healthy people across ages. The second PCR ran about 6 to 12 cycles with a sample-barcoded 5' primer and J-beta primers. MiXCR, applied by TCRdb to the 5' RACE reads, yields one record per CDR3 protein. The table lists fewer than 700,000 distinct CDR3 sequences, less than 45% of them singletons. The sequencing input was blood. The receptor source for this set is a man older than 75 in good health.

This rearrangement joins TRBV20-1 to TRBJ2-5, with TRBD2 as a possible D gene (5 bases). The CDR3 is 13 residues long. V lost 1 base, J lost 11 bases, and 17 bases lay in between. Germline V CDR1 and CDR2: DFQATT, SNEGSKA (reference sequence). The CDR3 reads CSARVPSSGEQYF. The CDR3 DNA sequence: TGCAGTGCTAGAGTTCCCTCAAGTGGGGAGCAGTACTTC.

Of note for this clonotype: A read error may be the cause here, since a much bigger clone is one base away. The rearrangement links TRBV4-2 to TRBJ1-1, with 7 bases that match TRBD1. This CDR3 has 17 residues. Germline CDR1 reads LGHNA; CDR2 reads YNFKEQ. The CDR3 bases are TGTGTCAGCAGCCAAAGACAGGGTACATTTGGAAACACTGAAGCTTTCTTT. Translation: CVSSQRQGTFGNTEAFF.

In its sample, this clonotype was seen many times. The genes are TRBV20-1 and TRBJ2-5; 8 bases match TRBD1. Germline loops: CDR1 DFQATT, CDR2 SNEGSKA (reference sequence). With 3 bases clipped from V and 5 bases from J, the junction kept 5 bases outside the gene matches. The CDR3 is 13 residues long. The CDR3 reads CSASGQGYETQYF. In DNA form, the CDR3 reads TGCAGTGCTAGCGGACAGGGCTACGAGACCCAGTACTTC.

On this clonotype itself: One end of the junction is discordant with germline, which a read error may explain. This chain joins TRBV7-3 and TRBJ2-2; a weak D match, TRBD1 (6 bases). This CDR3 contains 15 residues. Germline V lookup: CDR1 SGHTA, CDR2 FQGTGA. The CDR3 sequence is CVSSLGLGGTGELFF. The CDR3 nucleotides are TGTGTCAGCAGCTTAGGGCTAGGGGGCACCGGGGAGCTGTTTTTT.

Concerning this clonotype itself: A much larger clone lies one base from this, so it may be a read error. CDR3 coding DNA: TGTGCCATCAGTGAGTCCCCGGGACAGGGATACAATAAGCAGTTCTTC. This encodes CAISESPGQGYNKQFF. The V and J genes are TRBV10-3 and TRBJ2-1; TRBD1 matches at 9 bases. This CDR3 is 16 amino acids long. Germline-derived CDR1 and CDR2 are ENHRY and SYGVKD.

This clonotype has just a few counts. The junction does not match germline at one end; this may be a read error. The chain is built from TRBV7-7 and TRBJ2-2; no clear D. CDR1 and CDR2 (germline): SSHAT, FNYEAQ (reference sequence). The CDR3 runs to 12 residues. Here the CDR3 DNA reads TGTGCTAGCAGCCCTTCTTACGGGGAGCTGTTTTTT. It is translated as CASSPSYGELFF.